Below are 13 T cell receptor beta chains sequenced from a single sample in a study of early T cells in non-severe SARS-CoV-2 infection (TCRdb year 2021). The receptor library was made with 5' RACE. The instrument was a NextSeq 500. TCRdb reanalyzed the raw reads on its own, using fastp at Q25 for trimming and MiXCR for clone calling, and kept in-frame beta chains. Rows are unified per CDR3 protein, each entry keeping the most common DNA and genes. This sample holds roughly 24,000 distinct CDR3 sequences; approximately 5% were observed only once. Over 3.5% of the sample is taken by the ten largest. Sequencing was performed on whole blood. The receptor set was obtained from an adult who was a healthcare worker with PCR-confirmed SARS-CoV-2 infection or an uninfected control (not recorded which).

This chain links TRBV7-2 with TRBJ2-7, with D perhaps matching TRBD1 or TRBD2 (5 bases each). Trimming shortened V by 0 bases and J by 5 bases, and 17 bases separated the two germline ends. The CDR3 spans 16 residues. The V gene's germline CDR1 is SGHTA and CDR2 FQGNSA. The CDR3 protein is CASSLARWGWSHEQYF. CDR3 coding DNA: TGTGCCAGCAGCTTAGCCCGCTGGGGGTGGTCCCACGAGCAGTACTTC.

This clonotype counts as medium-sized. A read error may account for a junction end that differs from germline. V usage is TRBV12-3 or TRBV12-4 and J usage is TRBJ1-1, with D possibly being TRBD1 (5 bases). The CDR3 spans 16 residues. The CDR3 DNA is TGTGCCAGCATTTTACGGGGGATCGGGACGAACACTGAAGCTTTCTTT. It translates to CASILRGIGTNTEAFF.

Only a few counts were recorded for this clonotype. CDR3 protein: CASRRGPSYEQYF. As DNA, the CDR3 is TGCGCCAGCAGGAGGGGGCCCTCCTACGAGCAGTACTTC. J is TRBJ2-7 and V is TRBV10-2; TRBD1 matches at 7 bases. This CDR3 comprises 13 residues. The junction had 2 bases not matched to a gene; V was cut back by 6 bases and J by 0 bases. Germline CDR1 is WSHSY and CDR2 is SAAADI.

At least ten counts were recorded for this clonotype. The rearrangement uses TRBV28 and TRBJ2-5; no reliable D call. The CDR3 runs to 12 residues. V shed 6 bases and J shed 1 base, with 6 bases lying between them. CDR1 MDHEN and CDR2 SYDVKM come from the germline V gene. The CDR3 sequence is CASRSSQETQYF. CDR3 sequence (DNA): TGTGCCAGCAGATCCTCCCAAGAGACCCAGTACTTC.

V and J are TRBV6-5 and TRBJ2-1, with 13 bases lining up with TRBD2. Germline CDR1 is MNHEY and CDR2 is SVGAGI. V dropped 0 bases and J dropped 5; count of bases not matched to a gene: 4. The CDR3 has 17 amino acids. As DNA, the CDR3 is TGTGCCAGCAGTTACTCAATACTAGCGGGGGGGCACAATGAGCAGTTCTTC. Translated, it gives CASSYSILAGGHNEQFF.

This clonotype is deemed medium-sized. The V call is TRBV9, the J call TRBJ1-2, with no clear D. There are 11 residues in the CDR3. The germline gives CDR1 SGDLS, CDR2 YYNGEE. The V gene lost 6 bases and the J gene lost 1 base, with 4 bases spanning the gap. Written as DNA, the CDR3 is TGTGCCAGCACGAGTAACTATGGCTACACCTTC. Translated: CASTSNYGYTF. The variable domain in full, with the rest retrieved from reference TRBV9 and TRBJ1-2, is DSGVTQTPKHLITATGQRVTLRCSPRSGDLSVYWYQQSLDQGLQFLIQYYNGEERAKGNILERFSAQQFPDLHSELNLSSLELGDSALYFCASTSNYGYTFGSGTRLTVV.

In its sample, this clonotype was seen many times. The chain is built from TRBV7-2 and TRBJ1-1; 8 nucleotides agree with TRBD1. From germline, CDR1 is SGHTA and CDR2 FQGNSA. The CDR3 loop spans 14 amino acids. V dropped 4 bases and J dropped 0; count of bases not matched to a gene: 1. CDR3 sequence: CASSWTGMNTEAFF. The CDR3 bases are TGTGCCAGCAGCTGGACAGGGATGAACACTGAAGCTTTCTTT. Together with reference TRBV7-2 and TRBJ1-1, the CDR3 gives the full variable domain: GAGVSQSPSNKVTEKGKDVELRCDPISGHTALYWYRQSLGQGLEFLIYFQGNSAPDKSGLPSDRFSAERTGGSVSTLTIQRTQQEDSAVYLCASSWTGMNTEAFFGQGTRLTVV.

This clonotype has a count of ten or more. The chain combines TRBV7-6 with TRBJ1-1; 9 nucleotides match TRBD1. CDR3 size: 15 residues. Germline V gene sequence: CDR1 SGHVS, CDR2 FNYEAQ. The junction had 5 bases not matched to a gene; V was cut back by 6 bases and J by 0 bases. CDR3: CASRPDRGLNTEAFF. As DNA, the CDR3 is TGTGCCAGCAGACCGGACAGGGGTCTGAACACTGAAGCTTTCTTT.

This clonotype was observed many times. The chain combines TRBV6-5 with TRBJ2-7, with 15 bases identical to TRBD2. The V and J ends lost 4 bases and 3 bases, in that order; junction bases with no gene match: 7. The germline V gene encodes CDR1 MNHEY and CDR2 SVGAGI. The CDR3 contains 17 residues. The CDR3 is CASSSHGLAGGDYEQYF. DNA of the CDR3: TGTGCCAGCAGTTCGCACGGACTAGCGGGGGGGGACTACGAGCAGTACTTC.

This clonotype was counted between two and nine times. CDR3 in amino acids: CASSLDRGSTDTQYF. As DNA, the CDR3 is TGTGCCAGCAGCTTAGACAGGGGGAGCACAGATACGCAGTATTTT. The chain carries TRBV7-8 and TRBJ2-3, with TRBD1 matching over 8 bases. The V gene end was trimmed by 1 base and the J gene end by 0 bases; junction bases not matched to a gene: 0. Germline assignment: CDR1 SGHVS and CDR2 FQNEAQ. This CDR3 region has 15 residues.

Ten or more counts support this clonotype. This chain joins TRBV30 and TRBJ1-1; 12 bases agree with TRBD1. The CDR3 length is 14 residues. The trim removed 3 bases at V and 11 bases at J, leaving 10 bases unmatched. Germline V gene lookup returns CDR1 GTSNPN and CDR2 SVGIG (reference sequence). CDR3 region: CAWSGDRGRFPAFF. In DNA, the CDR3 is TGTGCCTGGAGCGGGGACAGGGGGCGATTCCCGGCTTTCTTT. Complete variable domain (other parts from reference TRBV30 and TRBJ1-1): SQTIHQWPATLVQPVGSPLSLECTVEGTSNPNLYWYRQAAGRGLQLLFYSVGIGQISSEVPQNLSASRPQDRQFILSSKKLLLSDSGFYLCAWSGDRGRFPAFFGQGTRLTVV.

V is TRBV5-1 and J is TRBJ1-3; perhaps TRBD1 as D (6 bases). CDR1 is SGHRS and CDR2 is YFSETQ in the germline V gene. The ends were cut back, 0 bases at V and 0 bases at J, with 13 bases in the middle. The CDR3 has 17 residues. The DNA for the CDR3 is TGCGCCAGCAGCTTGGAGACAGGCATGACCTCTGGAAACACCATATATTTT. It translates to CASSLETGMTSGNTIYF.

This chain uses TRBV7-9 with TRBJ1-2; D call uncertain. CDR3 size: 15 residues. Germline V CDR1 and CDR2: SEHNR, FQNEAQ (reference sequence). Trimming left V 1 base short and J 5 bases short, with 14 bases between. The CDR3 DNA reads TGTGCCAGCAGCTTAGAGGTCCCGTGGGAGTATGGCTACACCTTC. Translating it yields CASSLEVPWEYGYTF.